This T cell receptor beta chain was sequenced in a study of OX40 agonist ivuxolimab in advanced cancers. Study context: Those enrolled were 80% to 85% male, with a mean age of 60 years and ages from 23 to 79.

The assay was immunoSEQ multiplex PCR, and TCRdb's table has in-frame clones only and misses some. This sample yields about 46,000 clones, of which over 60% are seen a single time; about 2.4% belongs to the top ten. This sequence originates from an adult with an advanced solid tumor such as melanoma, head and neck, liver or kidney cancer. The starting material was CD4+ or CD8+ T cells sorted from blood, obtained in a trial of the OX40 agonist ivuxolimab.

As DNA, the CDR3 is TGTGCCAGCAGGAAGCCGGGACAACCTAACTATGGCTACACCTTC. Translated: CASRKPGQPNYGYTF. V and J are TRBV28 and TRBJ1-2; a weak D match, TRBD1 (6 bases). Germline CDR1 is MDHEN and CDR2 is SYDVKM. V was trimmed by 6 bases and J by 0 bases, leaving 14 bases between them. The length of the CDR3 is 15 residues.